The rows below give T cell receptor beta chains drawn from one sample of a study of blood T cell repertoires in COVID-19. Using immunoSEQ multiplex PCR, the repertoire was profiled, and TCRdb retains in-frame clones only, with some absent. The sample lists about 270,000 clones; 84% were seen once. Material: peripheral blood. The receptors here all came from a human donor with COVID-19, enrolled during active disease. The donor label of this sample is uncertain. Each CDR3 is given with its conserved first and last residue. The D gene is left open where the match is weak.

len: 14; j_gene: TRBJ1-4; v_gene: TRBV15; d_gene: TRBD1; CDR3aa: CATSRRDRGGKLFF; CDR3nt: TGTGCCACCAGCAGAAGGGACAGGGGCGGTAAACTGTTTTTT
len: 15; j_gene: TRBJ2-1; v_gene: TRBV28; d_gene: TRBD2; CDR3aa: CASSPGLARGNEQFF; CDR3nt: TGTGCCAGCAGTCCGGGACTAGCGAGGGGCAATGAGCAGTTCTTC
len: 13; j_gene: TRBJ1-1; v_gene: TRBV29-1; d_gene: TRBD1; CDR3aa: CSGYTGAGTEAFF; CDR3nt: TGCAGCGGGTACACAGGGGCAGGGACTGAAGCTTTCTTT
len: 12; j_gene: TRBJ2-5; v_gene: TRBV29-1; d_gene: NA; CDR3aa: CSVVVSFETQYF; CDR3nt: TGCAGCGTTGTAGTTAGTTTTGAGACCCAGTACTTC
len: 13; j_gene: TRBJ1-1; v_gene: TRBV9; d_gene: NA; CDR3aa: CASSVDLESGAFF; CDR3nt: TGTGCCAGCAGCGTTGACCTGGAAAGCGGAGCTTTCTTT
len: 16; j_gene: TRBJ2-3; v_gene: TRBV20-1; d_gene: TRBD2; CDR3aa: CSASDGTSGRTDTQYF; CDR3nt: TGCAGTGCTAGTGATGGGACTAGCGGGAGAACAGATACGCAGTATTTT
len: 16; j_gene: TRBJ2-2; v_gene: TRBV18; d_gene: TRBD2; CDR3aa: CASSTTSGRDTGELFF; CDR3nt: TGTGCCAGCTCAACCACTAGCGGGAGAGACACCGGGGAGCTGTTTTTT
len: 15; j_gene: TRBJ2-3; v_gene: TRBV5-1; d_gene: NA; CDR3aa: CASSLDSPDTDTQYF; CDR3nt: TGCGCCAGCAGCTTGGACAGCCCTGACACAGATACGCAGTATTTT
len: 11; j_gene: TRBJ2-7; v_gene: TRBV20-1; d_gene: NA; CDR3aa: CSVGGSYEQYF; CDR3nt: TGCAGTGTAGGCGGGTCCTACGAGCAGTACTTC
len: 14; j_gene: TRBJ1-2; v_gene: TRBV30; d_gene: NA; CDR3aa: CAWMRQWELYGYTF; CDR3nt: TGTGCCTGGATGAGACAATGGGAGCTCTATGGCTACACCTTC
len: 16; j_gene: TRBJ2-1; v_gene: TRBV27; d_gene: TRBD1; CDR3aa: CASGTSGTGPYNEQFF; CDR3nt: TGTGCCAGCGGGACCTCCGGGACAGGGCCTTACAATGAGCAGTTCTTC
len: 18; j_gene: TRBJ2-7; v_gene: TRBV4-2; d_gene: TRBD1; CDR3aa: CASSQGMDPRQGGNEQYF; CDR3nt: TGTGCCAGCAGCCAAGGCATGGACCCGCGACAGGGTGGGAACGAGCAGTACTTC